A single sample gave rise to the 5 T cell receptor beta chains below, sequenced in a study of T cells after yellow fever vaccination. From the 5' RACE reads, TCRdb called clonotypes with MiXCR, one entry per CDR3 protein. This table holds around 320,000 distinct CDR3 sequences, approximately 4.3% found once. Source: PBMCs, taken 15 days after the yellow fever booster vaccination. These receptors originate from a man in his late teens or twenties who received the YFV17D yellow fever vaccine.

This clonotype came up many times. CDR3 nucleotides: TGCGCCAGCAGCCGGGGAATGAACACTGAAGCTTTCTTT. Protein product: CASSRGMNTEAFF. V usage is TRBV4-3 and J usage is TRBJ1-1; D gene ambiguous. This CDR3 spans 13 amino acids. Germline lookup yields CDR1 LGHNA and CDR2 YSLEER. Trimming removed 4 bases at V and 0 bases at J, with 6 bases between.

This clonotype has just a few counts. CDR3 DNA sequence: TGTGCCAGCAGCATACTTACGGGGACAGCCTATGGCTACACCTTC. Its protein is CASSILTGTAYGYTF. The chain employs TRBV7-2 and TRBJ1-2, with 7 bases identical to TRBD1. The trim removed 5 bases at V and 4 bases at J, leaving 10 bases unmatched. CDR1 is SGHTA and CDR2 is FQGNSA in the germline V gene. CDR3 size: 15 residues.

This clonotype was observed many times. This rearrangement joins TRBV18 to TRBJ2-3, with D perhaps TRBD2 (5 bases). This CDR3 has 15 residues. Trimming took off 3 bases at V and 2 bases at J, with 12 bases between the two ends. Germline V gene lookup returns CDR1 KGHSH and CDR2 LQKENI. CDR3 coding DNA: TGTGCCAGCTCACCGTCGAAGGGAGACACAGATACGCAGTATTTT. This codes for CASSPSKGDTDTQYF.

This clonotype was counted a few times. The chain uses TRBV4-1 and TRBJ1-1; D call uncertain. Germline values: CDR1 MGHRA, CDR2 YSYEKL. The V and J ends lost 0 bases and 3 bases respectively, with 11 bases between them. This CDR3 is 15 amino acids long. CDR3 sequence reads: CASSQEGAGYTEAFF. CDR3 sequence (DNA): TGCGCCAGCAGCCAAGAGGGAGCGGGCTACACTGAAGCTTTCTTT.

The chain uses TRBV6-5 and TRBJ1-2, with D perhaps TRBD1 (5 bases). The CDR3 contains 15 residues. V was trimmed by 6 bases and J by 8 bases, leaving 22 bases between them. Germline V gives CDR1 MNHEY, CDR2 SVGAGI. The DNA of the CDR3 is TGTGCCAGCAGCCAGGCCCTGTTAGGGGCATCGGGCTACACCTTC. Translating it yields CASSQALLGASGYTF.